The TCR beta chain under discussion was sequenced for a study of blood T cell repertoires in COVID-19. As for the study in general: Sources were T cells, B-cell-depleted T cells, or PBMCs; the material itself was cDNA or gDNA.

This CDR3 is built from 13 residues. The germline V and J ends were trimmed by 5 bases and 1 base, with 12 bases remaining between them. Germline V gene lookup returns CDR1 SQVTM and CDR2 ANQGSEA. This clone was found once. Assay: immunoSEQ multiplex PCR; the TCRdb copy retains only in-frame clones and omits some. The sample consists of roughly 14,000 clones, around three quarters of them appearing once. This chain uses TRBV29-1 with TRBJ2-7, with TRBD1 as a possible D gene (6 bases). The sample was peripheral blood. This clonotype was obtained from a man in his 70s with acute or convalescent COVID-19. The CDR3 nucleotides read TGCAGCGTTTACATAGACAGGTCCTACGAGCAGTACTTC. Encoded protein: CSVYIDRSYEQYF.